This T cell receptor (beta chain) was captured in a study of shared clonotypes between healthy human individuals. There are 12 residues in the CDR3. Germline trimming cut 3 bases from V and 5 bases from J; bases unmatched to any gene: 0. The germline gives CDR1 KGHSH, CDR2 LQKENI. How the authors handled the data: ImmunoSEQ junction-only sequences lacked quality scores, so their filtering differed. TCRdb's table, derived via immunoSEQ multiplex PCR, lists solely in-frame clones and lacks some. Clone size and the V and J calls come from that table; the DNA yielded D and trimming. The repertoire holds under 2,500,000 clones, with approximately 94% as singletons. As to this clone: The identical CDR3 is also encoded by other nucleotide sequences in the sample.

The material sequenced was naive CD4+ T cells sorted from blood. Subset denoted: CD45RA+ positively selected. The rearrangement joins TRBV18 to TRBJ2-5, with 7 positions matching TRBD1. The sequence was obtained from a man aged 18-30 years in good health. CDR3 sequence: CASSPRGETQYF. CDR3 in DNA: TGTGCCAGCTCACCCAGGGGGGAGACCCAGTACTTC.